The entry below describes one TCR beta chain. 60 Vbeta and 13 Jbeta primers were used in PCR. Here immunoSEQ multiplex PCR was the method, and the copy in TCRdb shows in-frame clones only, minus some. The table lists 150,000 to 200,000 clones, about 80% of them singletons. The data are from a study of cytomegalovirus exposure and HLA in healthy donors. The CDR3 is 16 residues long. CDR1 is MNHEY, CDR2 SMNVEV, per germline (reference sequence). With 4 bases clipped from V and 1 base from J, the junction kept 9 bases outside the gene matches. The sequence was collected from a man aged 60 to 69 in good health and CMV-seronegative. This chain uses TRBV27 with TRBJ2-5; 7 nucleotides line up with TRBD1. The sample consisted of PBMCs. The CDR3, as DNA: TGTGCCAGCAGTTCCTCGACAGGGTCAATCCAAGAGACCCAGTACTTC. Its translation: CASSSSTGSIQETQYF.